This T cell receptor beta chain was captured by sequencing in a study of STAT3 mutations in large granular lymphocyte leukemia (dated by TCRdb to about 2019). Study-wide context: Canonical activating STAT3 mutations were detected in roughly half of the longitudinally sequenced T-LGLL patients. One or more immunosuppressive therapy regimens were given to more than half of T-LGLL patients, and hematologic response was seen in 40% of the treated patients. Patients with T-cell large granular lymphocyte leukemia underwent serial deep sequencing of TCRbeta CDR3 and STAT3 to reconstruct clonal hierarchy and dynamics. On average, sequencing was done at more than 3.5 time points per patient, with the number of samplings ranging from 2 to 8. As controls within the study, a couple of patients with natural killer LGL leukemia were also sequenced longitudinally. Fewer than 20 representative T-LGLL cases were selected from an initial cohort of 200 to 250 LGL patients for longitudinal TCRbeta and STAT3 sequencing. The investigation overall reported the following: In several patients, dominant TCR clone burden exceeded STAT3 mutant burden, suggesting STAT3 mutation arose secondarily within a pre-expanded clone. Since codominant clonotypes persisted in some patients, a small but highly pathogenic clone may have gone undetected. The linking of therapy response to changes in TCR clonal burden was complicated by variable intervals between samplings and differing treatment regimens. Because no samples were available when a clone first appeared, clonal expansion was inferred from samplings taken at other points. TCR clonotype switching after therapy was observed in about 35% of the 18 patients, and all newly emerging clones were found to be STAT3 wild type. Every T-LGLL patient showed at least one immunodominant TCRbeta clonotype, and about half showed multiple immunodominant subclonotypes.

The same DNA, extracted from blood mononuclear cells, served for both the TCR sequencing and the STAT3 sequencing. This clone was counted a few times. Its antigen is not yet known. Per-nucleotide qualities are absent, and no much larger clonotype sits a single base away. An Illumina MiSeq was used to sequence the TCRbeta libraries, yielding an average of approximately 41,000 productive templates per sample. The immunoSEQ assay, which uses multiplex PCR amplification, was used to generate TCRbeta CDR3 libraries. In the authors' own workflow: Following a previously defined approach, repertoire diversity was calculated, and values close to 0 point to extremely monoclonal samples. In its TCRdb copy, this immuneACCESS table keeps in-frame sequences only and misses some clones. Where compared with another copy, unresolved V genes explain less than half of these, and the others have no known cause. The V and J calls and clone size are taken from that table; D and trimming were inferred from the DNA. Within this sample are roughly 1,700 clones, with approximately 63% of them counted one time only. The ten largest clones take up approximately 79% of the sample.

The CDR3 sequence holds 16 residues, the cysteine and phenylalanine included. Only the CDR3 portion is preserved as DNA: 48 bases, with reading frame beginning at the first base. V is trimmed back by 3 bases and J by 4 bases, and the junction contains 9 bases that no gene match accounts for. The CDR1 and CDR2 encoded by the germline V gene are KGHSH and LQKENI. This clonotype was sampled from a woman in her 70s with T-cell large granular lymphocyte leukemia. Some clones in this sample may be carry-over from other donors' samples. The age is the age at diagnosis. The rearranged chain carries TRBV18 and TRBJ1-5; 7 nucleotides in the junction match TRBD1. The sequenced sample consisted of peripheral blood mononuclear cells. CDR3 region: CASSPGEGQSNQPQHF. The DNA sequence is TGTGCCAGCTCACCGGGAGAGGGACAGTCTAATCAGCCCCAGCATTTT.